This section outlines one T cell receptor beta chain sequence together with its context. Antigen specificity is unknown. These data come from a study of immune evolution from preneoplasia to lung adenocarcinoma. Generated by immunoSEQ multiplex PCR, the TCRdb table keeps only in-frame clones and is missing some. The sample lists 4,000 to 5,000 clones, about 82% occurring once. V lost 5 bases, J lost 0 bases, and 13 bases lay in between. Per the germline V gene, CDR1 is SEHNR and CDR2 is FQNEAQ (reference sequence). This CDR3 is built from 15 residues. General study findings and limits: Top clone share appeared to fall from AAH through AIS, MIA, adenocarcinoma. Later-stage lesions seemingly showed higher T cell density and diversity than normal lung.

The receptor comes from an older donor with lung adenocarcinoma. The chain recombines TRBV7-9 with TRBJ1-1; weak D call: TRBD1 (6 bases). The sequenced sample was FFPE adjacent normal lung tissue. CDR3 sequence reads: CASSPTGTLNTEAFF. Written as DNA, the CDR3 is TGTGCCAGCAGCCCCACGGGGACACTGAACACTGAAGCTTTCTTT.